This TCR beta chain derives from a study of cytomegalovirus exposure and HLA in healthy donors. Germline CDR1 reads MNHEY; CDR2 reads SVGAGI. Trimming shortened V by 6 bases and J by 8 bases, and 16 bases separated the two germline ends. CDR3 size: 13 residues. Primers: 60 Vbeta forward and 13 Jbeta reverse. TCRdb keeps only in-frame clones here, not all; method: immunoSEQ multiplex PCR. The data hold around 170,000 clones, with 84% observed a single time. To note about this clone: Its antigen is as yet unknown.

General study findings and limits: Reportedly, HLA-A and HLA-B alleles of most subjects were accurately predicted from TCR beta. V- and J-gene trimming of TCR beta was linked (in a later analysis) to a missense DCLRE1C variant. Compared with the roughly 670-donor mean, an Asian-associated ancestry cluster reportedly had fewer N-insertions, according to a later analysis. According to a later analysis, most TCR beta chains associated with CMV appeared HLA-restricted.

This TCR came from a woman aged 45-65 years in good health and CMV-seropositive. Sequencing input: PBMCs. The chain recombines TRBV6-5 with TRBJ1-2, with D perhaps matching TRBD1 (6 bases). The CDR3 region has the DNA TGTGCCAGCAGATCCGAGGGGGAACGGGGCTACACCTTC. Encoded protein: CASRSEGERGYTF.